These 20 T cell receptor beta chains share one sample of origin, sequenced in a study of shared clonotypes between healthy human individuals. Libraries were prepared by immunoSEQ multiplex PCR; TCRdb keeps only in-frame clonotypes and omits some of them. The repertoire includes 2 million or so clones, 85% to 95% of them detected once, and more than 0.1% sits in the top ten. The sequencing sample was made of naive CD4+ T cells sorted from blood. Subset reported: CD45RA+ positively selected. The receptors come from a young man in good health.

The V and J genes are TRBV2 and TRBJ2-5; 9 bases line up with TRBD2. Germline values: CDR1 SNHLY, CDR2 FYNNEI. The CDR3 has 15 residues. V lost 6 bases and J lost 3; bases outside the gene matches: 8. The CDR3 reads CASRRGGLREETQYF. CDR3 nucleotide sequence: TGTGCCAGCAGGCGGGGGGGGCTTCGGGAAGAGACCCAGTACTTC. Looking up the rest from reference TRBV2 and TRBJ2-5 gives the full variable domain: EPEVTQTPSHQVTQMGQEVILRCVPISNHLYFYWYRQILGQKVEFLVSFYNNEISEKSEIFDDQFSVERPDGSNFTLKIRSTKLEDSAMYFCASRRGGLREETQYFGPGTRLLVL.

The chain combines TRBV30 with TRBJ1-6, with 9 positions matching TRBD1. Germline values: CDR1 GTSNPN, CDR2 SVGIG (reference sequence). Unmatched junction bases numbered 8, after V lost 3 bases and J lost 8 bases. The CDR3 extends over 15 amino acids. The CDR3 region has the DNA TGTGCCTGGAGCGCCGGACAGGGGTTTTATTCACCCCTCCACTTT. Its translation is CAWSAGQGFYSPLHF.

The chain links TRBV2 to TRBJ2-7; the D is unclear. Germline CDR1 is SNHLY and CDR2 is FYNNEI. The CDR3 is 12 amino acids. V was pared by 6 bases and J by 0 bases, with 6 bases between. CDR3 DNA sequence: TGTGCCAGCAGGTTGAACTCCTACGAGCAGTACTTC. Its protein product is CASRLNSYEQYF. Together with reference TRBV2 and TRBJ2-7, the CDR3 gives the full variable domain: EPEVTQTPSHQVTQMGQEVILRCVPISNHLYFYWYRQILGQKVEFLVSFYNNEISEKSEIFDDQFSVERPDGSNFTLKIRSTKLEDSAMYFCASRLNSYEQYFGPGTRLTVT.

The V and J genes are TRBV6-1 and TRBJ1-3, with D maybe TRBD1 (5 bases). This CDR3 is 14 amino acids long. CDR1 and CDR2 from the germline V gene are MNHNS and SASEGT. Between the trimmed V and J ends, which lost 6 bases and 1 base, there was a span of 10 bases. CDR3 in DNA: TGTGCCAGCAGCCAGGGCGGGTCTGGAAACACCATATATTTT. Its protein product is CASSQGGSGNTIYF.

CDR3 in DNA: TGTGCAGGGTCTGGGACAGGGGTATCCTACGAGCAGTACTTC. It is translated as CAGSGTGVSYEQYF. The chain employs TRBV6-1 and TRBJ2-7, with TRBD1 matching over 10 bases. Germline V gene lookup returns CDR1 MNHNS and CDR2 SASEGT. The CDR3 sequence is 14 residues long.

J is TRBJ1-1 and V is TRBV30; no firm D call. This CDR3 comprises 13 residues. The V end was cut by 5 bases, the J end by 0 bases, with 10 bases between. The germline gives CDR1 GTSNPN, CDR2 SVGIG (reference sequence). As DNA, the CDR3 is TGTGCCTGGGCTACTGCAGTGAACACTGAAGCTTTCTTT. It yields the protein CAWATAVNTEAFF. Combining the CDR3 with reference TRBV30 and TRBJ1-1 gives the whole variable domain SQTIHQWPATLVQPVGSPLSLECTVEGTSNPNLYWYRQAAGRGLQLLFYSVGIGQISSEVPQNLSASRPQDRQFILSSKKLLLSDSGFYLCAWATAVNTEAFFGQGTRLTVV.

This clone was recorded once. The V call is TRBV28, the J call TRBJ2-3, with 7 bases identical to TRBD1. This CDR3 is built from 13 residues. CDR1 MDHEN and CDR2 SYDVKM come from the germline V gene. The ends lost 5 bases at V and 7 bases at J; junction bases unmatched: 6. CDR3 residues: CASSPNRGYTQYF. The CDR3 nucleotides are TGTGCCAGCAGTCCCAACAGGGGATATACGCAGTATTTT.

This sequence joins TRBV10-3 and TRBJ2-7; D is possibly TRBD2 (6 bases). V was cut by 8 bases and J by 3 bases, with 17 bases left in between. CDR1 and CDR2 from the germline V gene are ENHRY and SYGVKD. CDR3 size: 14 residues. CDR3 nucleotide sequence: TGTGCCATCGGGACCAGGACGGGGGACTACGAGCAGTACTTC. The encoded protein is CAIGTRTGDYEQYF.

This sequence joins TRBV10-3 and TRBJ1-5; 7 bases line up with TRBD1. V lost 11 bases to trimming and J lost 3 bases; unmatched junction nucleotides: 10. CDR3 length: 14 residues. The germline V gene encodes CDR1 ENHRY and CDR2 SYGVKD. This chain's CDR3 is CALVTGTINQPQHF. The CDR3 bases are TGTGCCCTGGTGACAGGGACCATCAATCAGCCCCAGCATTTT.

The V and J genes are TRBV19 and TRBJ2-5; D gene ambiguous. The ends were cut back, 3 bases at V and 2 bases at J, with 10 bases in the middle. The CDR3 is 14 residues long. CDR1 is LNHDA, CDR2 SQIVND, per germline (reference sequence). The CDR3 region has the DNA TGTGCCAGTAGTATGATAGAACAGCAAGAGACCCAGTACTTC. Its translation is CASSMIEQQETQYF.

This sequence joins TRBV10-3 and TRBJ2-5; the match to TRBD1 covers 7 bases. The CDR3 sequence is 14 residues long. The V gene end was trimmed by 8 bases and the J gene end by 4 bases; junction bases not matched to a gene: 10. CDR1 is ENHRY, CDR2 SYGVKD, per germline. For the CDR3, the DNA is TGTGCCATCGGGGACAGCGGCAGGGGAGAGACCCAGTACTTC. Its translation: CAIGDSGRGETQYF.

The chain is built from TRBV5-1 and TRBJ1-4; the D is unclear. Between the trimmed V and J ends, which lost 4 bases and 3 bases, there was a span of 13 bases. The CDR3 contains 15 residues. The germline V gene has CDR1 SGHRS and CDR2 YFSETQ. For the CDR3, the DNA is TGCGCCAGCAGCGCGACCTCTTCGGCTAATGAAAAACTGTTTTTT. Translating gives CASSATSSANEKLFF.

The gene calls are TRBV5-1 and TRBJ1-3, with 8 bases that match TRBD1. Germline V lookup: CDR1 SGHRS, CDR2 YFSETQ. The trim removed 4 bases at V and 0 bases at J, leaving 12 bases unmatched. This CDR3 is built from 18 residues. CDR3 residues: CASSPGGGQGSSGNTIYF. CDR3 nucleotide sequence: TGCGCCAGCAGCCCAGGCGGAGGACAGGGAAGCTCTGGAAACACCATATATTTT.

V usage is TRBV18 and J usage is TRBJ2-7; 9 nucleotides align to TRBD1. Trimming at V came to 5 bases and at J to 3 bases, leaving 11 bases not matched to a gene. This CDR3 contains 16 residues. The V gene's germline CDR1 is KGHSH and CDR2 LQKENI. DNA of the CDR3: TGTGCCAGCTCATCCCCCCCGGGACAGGGAAGCTACGAGCAGTACTTC. Its protein is CASSSPPGQGSYEQYF.

For the CDR3, the DNA is TGTGCCTGGAGTGTACTTGGACAGGGAGGGTTTGGGCAAGAGACCCAGTACTTC. This gives the protein CAWSVLGQGGFGQETQYF. This sequence joins TRBV30 and TRBJ2-5, with D tentatively TRBD1 (8 bases). The V gene lost 0 bases and the J gene lost 2 bases, with 22 bases spanning the gap. CDR3 length equals 18 residues. The V gene's germline CDR1 is GTSNPN and CDR2 SVGIG (reference sequence).

The V call is TRBV7-9, the J call TRBJ2-5; possible D gene TRBD2, 5 bases. The CDR3 has 14 amino acids. Trimming pared 0 bases from V and 5 bases from J, leaving 10 bases between. Germline CDR1 reads SEHNR; CDR2 reads FQNEAQ (reference sequence). In DNA form, the CDR3 reads TGTGCCAGCAGCTTAGCGGGAGTAGTGGAGACCCAGTACTTC. Encoded protein: CASSLAGVVETQYF.

To note about this clone: This sample also contains other DNA sequences that code for the same CDR3. The chain links TRBV30 to TRBJ1-5; 10 bases are shared with TRBD1. This CDR3 has 14 residues. Germline V CDR1 and CDR2: GTSNPN, SVGIG (reference sequence). J was trimmed by 7 bases and V by 1 base; bases with no gene match: 4. CDR3 DNA sequence: TGTGCCTGGAGTGCCGGACAGGGGGGACAGCCCCAGCATTTT. Protein sequence: CAWSAGQGGQPQHF. The entire variable domain, with the rest obtained from reference TRBV30 and TRBJ1-5, is as follows: SQTIHQWPATLVQPVGSPLSLECTVEGTSNPNLYWYRQAAGRGLQLLFYSVGIGQISSEVPQNLSASRPQDRQFILSSKKLLLSDSGFYLCAWSAGQGGQPQHFGDGTRLSIL.

This rearrangement joins TRBV7-9 to TRBJ1-2, with D possibly being TRBD1 (5 bases). V was trimmed by 1 base and J by 9 bases, leaving 15 bases between them. The CDR3 totals 14 residues. Germline V lookup: CDR1 SEHNR, CDR2 FQNEAQ (reference sequence). The CDR3 loop reads CASSLEFGGTRYTF. DNA of the CDR3: TGTGCCAGCAGCTTAGAGTTCGGGGGTACGCGCTACACCTTC.

This sequence joins TRBV5-6 and TRBJ2-7, with 8 bases fitting TRBD1. J gave up 3 bases and V 4 bases, and 6 bases lay outside the gene matches. The CDR3 covers 14 residues. Germline loops: CDR1 SGHDT, CDR2 YYEEEE. As DNA, the CDR3 is TGTGCCAGCAGCCAGGGACAGGCTTTCTACGAGCAGTACTTC. Translated, it gives CASSQGQAFYEQYF.

For the CDR3, the DNA is TGCGCCAGCAGCCGGCGAGGGGACAGGGGAGAGGGCTACACCTTC. It translates to CASSRRGDRGEGYTF. The chain has TRBV4-1 and TRBJ1-2; TRBD1 matches at 10 bases. Germline lookup yields CDR1 MGHRA and CDR2 YSYEKL. V trimming: 4 bases; J trimming: 8 bases; junction bases outside the gene matches: 10. The CDR3 runs 15 residues.